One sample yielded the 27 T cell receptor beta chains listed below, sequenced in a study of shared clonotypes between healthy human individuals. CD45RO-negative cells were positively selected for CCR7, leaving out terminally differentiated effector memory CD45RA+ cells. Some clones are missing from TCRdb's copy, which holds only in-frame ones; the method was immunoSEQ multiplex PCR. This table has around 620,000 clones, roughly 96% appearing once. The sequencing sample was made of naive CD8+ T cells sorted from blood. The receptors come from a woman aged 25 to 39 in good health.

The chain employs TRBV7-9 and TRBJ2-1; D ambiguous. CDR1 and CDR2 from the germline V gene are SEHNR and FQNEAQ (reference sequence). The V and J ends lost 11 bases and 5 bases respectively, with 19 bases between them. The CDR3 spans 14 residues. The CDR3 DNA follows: TGTGCCGGCTCTCAACCCGGACGGGACAATGAGCAGTTCTTC. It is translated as CAGSQPGRDNEQFF.

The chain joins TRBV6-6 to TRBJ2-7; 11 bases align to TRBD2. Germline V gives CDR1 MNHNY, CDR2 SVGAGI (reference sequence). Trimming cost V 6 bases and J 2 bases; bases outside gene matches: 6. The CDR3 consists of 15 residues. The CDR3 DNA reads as TGTGCCAGCAGCTCTAGCGGGAGGCCAACCTACGAGCAGTACTTC. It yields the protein CASSSSGRPTYEQYF.

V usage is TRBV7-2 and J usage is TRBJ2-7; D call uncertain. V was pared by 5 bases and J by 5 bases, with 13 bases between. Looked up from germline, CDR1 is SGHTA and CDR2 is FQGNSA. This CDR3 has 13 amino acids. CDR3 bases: TGTGCCAGCAGCCCAGGACCCACCCACGAGCAGTACTTC. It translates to CASSPGPTHEQYF.

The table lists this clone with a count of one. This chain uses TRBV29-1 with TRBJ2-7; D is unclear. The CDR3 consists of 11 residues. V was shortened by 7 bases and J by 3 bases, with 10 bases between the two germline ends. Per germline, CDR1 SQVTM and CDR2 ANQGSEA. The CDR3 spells CSAYSNYEQYF. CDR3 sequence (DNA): TGCAGCGCATATTCGAACTACGAGCAGTACTTC.

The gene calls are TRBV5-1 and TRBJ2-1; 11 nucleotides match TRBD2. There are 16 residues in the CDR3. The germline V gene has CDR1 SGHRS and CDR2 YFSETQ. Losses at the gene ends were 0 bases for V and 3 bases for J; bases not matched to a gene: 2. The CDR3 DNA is TGCGCCAGCAGCTTGGCCGGACTAGCGGGCTACAATGAGCAGTTCTTC. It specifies CASSLAGLAGYNEQFF.

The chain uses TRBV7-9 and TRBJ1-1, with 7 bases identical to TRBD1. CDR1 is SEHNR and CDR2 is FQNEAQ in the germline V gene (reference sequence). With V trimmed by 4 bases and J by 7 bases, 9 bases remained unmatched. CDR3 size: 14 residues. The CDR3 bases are TGTGCCAGCAGCTCCCGACAGGGAGTCCGTGAAGCTTTCTTT. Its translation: CASSSRQGVREAFF.

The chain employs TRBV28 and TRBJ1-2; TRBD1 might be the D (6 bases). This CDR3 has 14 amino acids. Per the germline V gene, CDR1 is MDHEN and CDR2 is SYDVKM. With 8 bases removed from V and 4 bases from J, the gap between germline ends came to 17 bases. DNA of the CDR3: TGTGCCAGCTGGGGGCAGGGAACCCCCTATGGCTACACCTTC. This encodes CASWGQGTPYGYTF.

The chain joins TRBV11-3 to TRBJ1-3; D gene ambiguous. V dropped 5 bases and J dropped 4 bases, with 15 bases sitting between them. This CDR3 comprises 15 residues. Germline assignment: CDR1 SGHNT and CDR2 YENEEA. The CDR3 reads CASSHQVEGGNTIYF. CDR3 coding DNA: TGTGCCAGCAGCCATCAAGTCGAAGGAGGAAACACCATATATTTT. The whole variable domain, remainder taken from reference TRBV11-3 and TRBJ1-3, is EAGVVQSPRYKIIEKKQPVAFWCNPISGHNTLYWYLQNLGQGPELLIRYENEEAVDDSQLPKDRFSAERLKGVDSTLKIQPAELGDSAVYLCASSHQVEGGNTIYFGEGSWLTVV.

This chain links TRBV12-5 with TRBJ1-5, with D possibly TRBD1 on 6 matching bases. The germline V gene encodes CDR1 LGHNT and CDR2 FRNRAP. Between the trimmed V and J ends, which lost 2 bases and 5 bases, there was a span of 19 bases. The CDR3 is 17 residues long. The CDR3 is CASGLPSQPDRDQPQHF. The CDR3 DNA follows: TGTGCTAGTGGTTTGCCCTCCCAACCGGACAGAGATCAGCCCCAGCATTTT.

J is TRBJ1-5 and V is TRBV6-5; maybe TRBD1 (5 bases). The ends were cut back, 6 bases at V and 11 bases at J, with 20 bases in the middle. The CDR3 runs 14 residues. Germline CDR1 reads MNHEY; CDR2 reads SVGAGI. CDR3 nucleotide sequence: TGTGCCAGCAGCCCGGGTGAAGGGCCAGGGACCCAGCATTTT. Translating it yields CASSPGEGPGTQHF.

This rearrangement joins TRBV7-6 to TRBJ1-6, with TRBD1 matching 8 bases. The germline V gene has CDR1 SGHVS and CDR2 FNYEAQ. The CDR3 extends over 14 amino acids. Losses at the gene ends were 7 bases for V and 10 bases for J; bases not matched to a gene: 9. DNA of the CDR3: TGTGCCAGCACCCTCGGACAGGGCGGGTCACCCCTCCACTTT. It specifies CASTLGQGGSPLHF.

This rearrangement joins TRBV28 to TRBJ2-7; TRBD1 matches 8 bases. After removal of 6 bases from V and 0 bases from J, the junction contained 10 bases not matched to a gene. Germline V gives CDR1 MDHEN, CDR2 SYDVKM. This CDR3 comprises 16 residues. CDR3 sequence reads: CASSETWDRPSYEQYF. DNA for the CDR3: TGTGCCAGCAGCGAAACCTGGGACAGGCCCTCCTACGAGCAGTACTTC.

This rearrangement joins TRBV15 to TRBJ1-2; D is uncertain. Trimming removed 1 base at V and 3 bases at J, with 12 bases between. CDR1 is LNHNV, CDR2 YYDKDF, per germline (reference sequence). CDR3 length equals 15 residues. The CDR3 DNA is TGTGCCACCAGCAGAGGAGTCATGGAAGACTATGGCTACACCTTC. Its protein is CATSRGVMEDYGYTF. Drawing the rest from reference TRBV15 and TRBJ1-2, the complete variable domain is DAMVIQNPRYQVTQFGKPVTLSCSQTLNHNVMYWYQQKSSQAPKLLFHYYDKDFNNEADTPDNFQSRRPNTSFCFLDIRSPGLGDTAMYLCATSRGVMEDYGYTFGSGTRLTVV.

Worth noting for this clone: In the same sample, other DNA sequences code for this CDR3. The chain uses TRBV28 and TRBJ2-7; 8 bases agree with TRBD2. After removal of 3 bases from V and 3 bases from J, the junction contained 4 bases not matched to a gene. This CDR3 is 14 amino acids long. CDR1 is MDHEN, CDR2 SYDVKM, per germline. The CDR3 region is CASSFAGGGYEQYF. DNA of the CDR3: TGTGCCAGCAGTTTTGCGGGGGGAGGCTACGAGCAGTACTTC.

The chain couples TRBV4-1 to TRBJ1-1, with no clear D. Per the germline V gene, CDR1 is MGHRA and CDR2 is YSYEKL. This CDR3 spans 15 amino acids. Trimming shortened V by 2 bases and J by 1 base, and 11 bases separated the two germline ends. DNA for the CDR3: TGCGCCAGCAGCCAAACCGGTAACGGGAACACTGAAGCTTTCTTT. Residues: CASSQTGNGNTEAFF.

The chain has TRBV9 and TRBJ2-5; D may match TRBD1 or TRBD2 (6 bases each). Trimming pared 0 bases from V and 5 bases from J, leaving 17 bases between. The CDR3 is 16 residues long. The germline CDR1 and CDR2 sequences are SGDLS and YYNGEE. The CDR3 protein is CASSVEWGAMMETQYF. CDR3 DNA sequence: TGTGCCAGCAGCGTAGAGTGGGGGGCGATGATGGAGACCCAGTACTTC.

Written as DNA, the CDR3 is TGTGCCAGCAGTTTAAGGGCCTTCACCTACGAGCAGTACTTC. This sequence encodes CASSLRAFTYEQYF. The genes are TRBV28 and TRBJ2-7; D is undetermined. CDR1 is MDHEN and CDR2 is SYDVKM in the germline V gene. The V gene lost 2 bases and the J gene lost 2 bases, with 10 bases spanning the gap. The CDR3 sequence is 14 residues long.

The DNA for the CDR3 is TGTGCCAGCAGTGCGGGAGTCTCCTACAATGAGCAGTTCTTC. This sequence encodes CASSAGVSYNEQFF. The V call is TRBV27, the J call TRBJ2-1, with 7 bases aligning to TRBD2. CDR3 length: 14 residues. J lost 0 bases, V lost 5 bases, and 1 base had no gene match. Germline CDR1 reads MNHEY; CDR2 reads SMNVEV (reference sequence).

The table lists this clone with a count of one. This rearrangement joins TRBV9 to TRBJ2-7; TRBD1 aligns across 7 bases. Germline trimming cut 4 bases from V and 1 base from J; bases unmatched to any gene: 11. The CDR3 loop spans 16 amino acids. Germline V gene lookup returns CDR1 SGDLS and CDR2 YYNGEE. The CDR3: CASSPWTGLRSYEQYF. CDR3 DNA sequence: TGTGCCAGCAGCCCATGGACAGGATTAAGGTCCTACGAGCAGTACTTC.

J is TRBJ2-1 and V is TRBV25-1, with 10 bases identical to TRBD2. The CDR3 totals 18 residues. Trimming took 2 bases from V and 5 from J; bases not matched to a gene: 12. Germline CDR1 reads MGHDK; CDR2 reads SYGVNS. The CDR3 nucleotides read TGTGCCAGCAGTGAACCAACACCGAGGCTAGCGGGGGACAATGAGCAGTTCTTC. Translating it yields CASSEPTPRLAGDNEQFF. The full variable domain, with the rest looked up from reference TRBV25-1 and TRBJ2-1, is EADIYQTPRYLVIGTGKKITLECSQTMGHDKMYWYQQDPGMELHLIHYSYGVNSTEKGDLSSESTVSRIRTEHFPLTLESARPSHTSQYLCASSEPTPRLAGDNEQFFGPGTRLTVL.

The CDR3 loop is CASSLWDSHGYTF. The CDR3, as DNA: TGTGCCAGCAGCTTATGGGACAGCCATGGCTACACCTTC. The chain joins TRBV5-5 to TRBJ1-2, with 7 bases aligning to TRBD1. V lost 2 bases and J lost 6; bases outside the gene matches: 4. The germline gives CDR1 SGHKS, CDR2 YYEKEE (reference sequence). CDR3 length: 13 residues.

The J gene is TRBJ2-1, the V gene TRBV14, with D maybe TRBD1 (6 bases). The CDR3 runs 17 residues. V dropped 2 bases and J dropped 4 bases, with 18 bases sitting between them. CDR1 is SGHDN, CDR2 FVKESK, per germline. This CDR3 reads CASSQNSPGTSYNEQFF. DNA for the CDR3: TGTGCCAGCAGCCAAAACTCCCCCGGGACAAGTTACAATGAGCAGTTCTTC.

The CDR3 nucleotides read TGTGCCAGCAGCTTAACGCGGACCTACAATGAGCAGTTCTTC. This sequence encodes CASSLTRTYNEQFF. This chain uses TRBV13 with TRBJ2-1; D is unresolved. Germline V gives CDR1 PRHDT, CDR2 FYEKMQ (reference sequence). V lost 2 bases, J lost 2 bases, and 7 bases lay in between. The CDR3 extends over 14 amino acids.

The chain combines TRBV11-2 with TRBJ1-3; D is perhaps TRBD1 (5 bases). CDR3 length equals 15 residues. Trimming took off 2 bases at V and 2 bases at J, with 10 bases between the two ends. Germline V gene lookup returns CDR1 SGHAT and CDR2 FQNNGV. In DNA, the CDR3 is TGTGCCAGCAGCTTATGGCCCAGGGCTGGAAACACCATATATTTT. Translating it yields CASSLWPRAGNTIYF.

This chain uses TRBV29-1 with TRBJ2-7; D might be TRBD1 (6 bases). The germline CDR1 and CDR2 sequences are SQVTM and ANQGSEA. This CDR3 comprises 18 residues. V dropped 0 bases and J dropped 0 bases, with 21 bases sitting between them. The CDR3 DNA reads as TGCAGCGTTGAAGATCTCAGGGGCGCGGGCCTGAGCTCCTACGAGCAGTACTTC. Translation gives CSVEDLRGAGLSSYEQYF.

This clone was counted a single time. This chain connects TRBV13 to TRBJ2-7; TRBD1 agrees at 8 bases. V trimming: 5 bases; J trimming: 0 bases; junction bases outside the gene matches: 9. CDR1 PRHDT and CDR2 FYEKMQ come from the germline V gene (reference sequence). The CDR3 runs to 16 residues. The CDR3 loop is CASSDRQGTPSYEQYF. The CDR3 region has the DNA TGTGCCAGCAGCGACCGACAGGGGACGCCCTCCTACGAGCAGTACTTC.

The CDR3 sequence is CASSEDPWDENTGELFF. In DNA form, the CDR3 reads TGTGCCAGCAGTGAAGATCCCTGGGATGAGAACACCGGGGAGCTGTTTTTT. This chain links TRBV6-1 with TRBJ2-2; D is ambiguous. Trimming shortened V by 1 base and J by 1 base, and 13 bases separated the two germline ends. Germline V gene sequence: CDR1 MNHNS, CDR2 SASEGT. There are 17 residues in the CDR3.